These T cell receptor beta chains were read from a single sample in a study of cytomegalovirus exposure and HLA in healthy donors. The data were produced by immunoSEQ multiplex PCR, yet TCRdb's version contains in-frame clones alone and is incomplete. The table has 150,000 or so clones, roughly four fifths seen once. The material sequenced was PBMCs. These receptors were collected from a man in his forties or fifties in good health and CMV-seronegative. Each CDR3 is given with its conserved first and last residue. D genes are given only for firm matches. Size values are once, few and many counts, or a class for expanded clones, and some rows have none.

size	D	V	J	DNA	CDR3
once	NA	TRBV6-4	TRBJ2-2	TGTGCCAGCAGTGACTCCTACGACATGAACACCGGGGAGCTGTTTTTT	CASSDSYDMNTGELFF
NA	NA	TRBV4-1	TRBJ2-5	TGCGCCAGCAGCCCCTTTCACCCTAAGAGGAAAGAGACCCAGTACTTC	CASSPFHPKRKETQYF
NA	NA	TRBV7-2	TRBJ1-5	TGTGCCAGCAGCTTAAGTCGGGGGAGCGGCAATCAGCCCCAGCATTTT	CASSLSRGSGNQPQHF
NA	TRBD2	TRBV6-1	TRBJ2-7	TGTGCCAGCAGGGGACTACCCTACGAGCAGTACTTC	CASRGLPYEQYF
few	NA	TRBV28	TRBJ1-1	TGTGCCAGCAGTTTAAGTGGCAGGGCTGAAGCTTTCTTT	CASSLSGRAEAFF
once	NA	TRBV7-9	TRBJ1-1	TGTGCCAGCAGCTTAAGGACAGAAACTGAAGCTTTCTTT	CASSLRTETEAFF
NA	NA	TRBV19	TRBJ2-1	TGTGCCAGTATCTCGGGGACCTACAATGAGCAGTTCTTC	CASISGTYNEQFF
NA	TRBD1	TRBV11-2	TRBJ2-2	TGTGCCAGCAGCGATCGCCCGACAGGGGGTAACACCGGGGAGCTGTTTTTT	CASSDRPTGGNTGELFF
NA	TRBD1	TRBV18	TRBJ1-2	TGTGCCAGCTCACCCGCGACAGGGGGTGACTATGGCTACACCTTC	CASSPATGGDYGYTF
NA	NA	TRBV4-1	TRBJ1-4	TGCGCCAGCAGCCAAATCGGGACTGCTGAAAAACTGTTTTTT	CASSQIGTAEKLFF
NA	TRBD2	TRBV15	TRBJ2-7	TGTGCCACCAGCCAACGATCTAGCGGAGGCGTCCACTTC	CATSQRSSGGVHF
NA	NA	TRBV5-1	TRBJ1-4	TGCGCCAGCAGCCTAATCGAGAACTCAGGTCGCGAAAAACTGTTTTTT	CASSLIENSGREKLFF
NA	TRBD2	TRBV19	TRBJ2-2	TGTGCCAGTAGTATCGGGAGTGCGGGAGGGCATAGCGGGGAGCTGTTTTTT	CASSIGSAGGHSGELFF
NA	TRBD2	TRBV5-1	TRBJ2-5	TGCGCCAGCAGCGCCTTTAGCGGGAGCGGGGAGACCCAGTACTTC	CASSAFSGSGETQYF
NA	TRBD1	TRBV19	TRBJ2-1	TGTGCCAGTAGTGTGAGGGCCGGGACAGCCACCTTAGAGCAGTTCTTC	CASSVRAGTATLEQFF
NA	TRBD2	TRBV7-9	TRBJ2-3	TGTGCCAGCGGCCCGACTAGCGGGACCCAGTCTAGCACAGATACGCAGTATTTT	CASGPTSGTQSSTDTQYF
NA	NA	TRBV9	TRBJ2-7	TGTGCCAGCAGCCCGGGTACCGCCAGCTCCTACGAGCAGTACTTC	CASSPGTASSYEQYF